The rows below give T cell receptor beta chains drawn from one sample of a study of T cells in Graves' hyperthyroidism and ophthalmopathy. MiXCR, applied by TCRdb to the multiplex PCR reads, yields one record per CDR3 protein. The sample includes some 360,000 distinct CDR3 sequences, 15% to 20% of them seen just once. Sequenced: blood. Receptor source: a middle-aged woman with Graves' ophthalmopathy. CDR3s include the opening cysteine and the closing phenylalanine or tryptophan. The order of the fields is D gene, V gene, clone size, J gene, CDR3 DNA, CDR3 protein. D genes are given only for firm matches. Clone size appears in some rows only: once, few, many, or a class for an expanded clone.

d_call: .; v_call: TRBV9; clone_size: many; j_call: TRBJ2-7; cdr3_nt: TGTGCCAGCAGCGTAGGGGCAGGGGACTCCTACGAGCAGTACTTC; cdr3_aa: CASSVGAGDSYEQYF
d_call: .; v_call: TRBV7-2; clone_size: many; j_call: TRBJ2-7; cdr3_nt: TGTGCCAGCAGCTCCTCGAGGACTCTCGAGCAGTACTTC; cdr3_aa: CASSSSRTLEQYF
d_call: TRBD2; v_call: TRBV4-3; clone_size: many; j_call: TRBJ2-7; cdr3_nt: TGCGCCAGCAGCCAGTTACTAGCGGGGAACTACGAGCAGTACTTC; cdr3_aa: CASSQLLAGNYEQYF
d_call: TRBD2; v_call: TRBV15; clone_size: .; j_call: TRBJ2-7; cdr3_nt: TGTGCCACCAGCAGACTAGCGGGAGCTGGCGAGCAGTACTTC; cdr3_aa: CATSRLAGAGEQYF
d_call: TRBD1; v_call: TRBV27; clone_size: .; j_call: TRBJ2-2; cdr3_nt: TGTGCCAGCAGTTTGAGACAGGGCGGCGGCCGTACTTACACCGGGGAGCTGTTTTTT; cdr3_aa: CASSLRQGGGRTYTGELFF
d_call: .; v_call: TRBV2; clone_size: .; j_call: TRBJ2-7; cdr3_nt: TGTGCCAGCAGTGGAGTGGGCTACGAGCAGTACTTC; cdr3_aa: CASSGVGYEQYF
d_call: .; v_call: TRBV12-3/TRBV12-4; clone_size: many; j_call: TRBJ1-2; cdr3_nt: TGTGCCAGCAGCCATTCTAACACCCTCCCTGACTATGGCTACACCTTC; cdr3_aa: CASSHSNTLPDYGYTF
d_call: .; v_call: TRBV5-5; clone_size: many; j_call: TRBJ1-1; cdr3_nt: TGTGCCAGCAGCGTACGCAGGGTTTTGGATGAAGCTTTCTTT; cdr3_aa: CASSVRRVLDEAFF
d_call: .; v_call: TRBV10-3; clone_size: many; j_call: TRBJ2-4; cdr3_nt: TGTGCCATCAGTGAGTCGGGGGTAGCGAGAGCCAAAAACATTCAGTACTTC; cdr3_aa: CAISESGVARAKNIQYF
d_call: TRBD1; v_call: TRBV6-1; clone_size: .; j_call: TRBJ1-1; cdr3_nt: TGTGCCAGCACCCTGGGGCAGGGGGTCATAGAAGCTTTCTTT; cdr3_aa: CASTLGQGVIEAFF
d_call: TRBD1; v_call: TRBV6-5; clone_size: many; j_call: TRBJ1-2; cdr3_nt: TGTGCCAGCAGTTCCCGACAGGGTTCCAACTATGGCTACACCTTC; cdr3_aa: CASSSRQGSNYGYTF
d_call: .; v_call: TRBV28; clone_size: many; j_call: TRBJ1-1; cdr3_nt: TGTGCCAGCAGTTTTGGGGGGATGAACACTGAAGCTTTCTTT; cdr3_aa: CASSFGGMNTEAFF
d_call: .; v_call: TRBV11-1; clone_size: .; j_call: TRBJ1-3; cdr3_nt: TGTGCCAGCAGCTTACTCGAGGGGAAGACTGGAAACACCATATATTTT; cdr3_aa: CASSLLEGKTGNTIYF
d_call: .; v_call: TRBV6-2/TRBV6-3; clone_size: many; j_call: TRBJ2-7; cdr3_nt: TGTGCCAGCAGTCGGTTGACCGAGCAGTACTTC; cdr3_aa: CASSRLTEQYF
d_call: .; v_call: TRBV6-5; clone_size: .; j_call: TRBJ2-7; cdr3_nt: TGTGCCAGCAGTTATGAGGGCGCCTACGAGCAGTACTTC; cdr3_aa: CASSYEGAYEQYF
d_call: TRBD1; v_call: TRBV7-3; clone_size: many; j_call: TRBJ2-6; cdr3_nt: TGTGCCAGCAGCTTAAGGCTAGGGGGCGGATTTTCTGGGGCCAACGTCCTGACTTTC; cdr3_aa: CASSLRLGGGFSGANVLTF
d_call: TRBD1; v_call: TRBV12-3/TRBV12-4; clone_size: .; j_call: TRBJ1-2; cdr3_nt: TGTGCCAGCAGTCCCGCCGGGACAGGGGGCTTTGGCTACACCTTC; cdr3_aa: CASSPAGTGGFGYTF
d_call: .; v_call: TRBV6-5; clone_size: few; j_call: TRBJ1-1; cdr3_nt: TGTGCCAGCAGATACAGGTTGGAGGGCACTGAAGCTTTCTTT; cdr3_aa: CASRYRLEGTEAFF
d_call: .; v_call: TRBV5-1; clone_size: many; j_call: TRBJ2-5; cdr3_nt: TGCGCCAGCAGCTTGGTCCCTAGCAGTTCCGAGACCCAGTACTTC; cdr3_aa: CASSLVPSSSETQYF
d_call: .; v_call: TRBV24-1; clone_size: many; j_call: TRBJ2-7; cdr3_nt: TGTGCCACCAGTGATTTGCGCGGTTACGAGCAGTACTTC; cdr3_aa: CATSDLRGYEQYF
d_call: .; v_call: TRBV6-1; clone_size: many; j_call: TRBJ2-7; cdr3_nt: TGTGCCAGCAGTGAAGCTGCAGCCGGGTCGCCCTCCTACGAGCAGTACTTC; cdr3_aa: CASSEAAAGSPSYEQYF
d_call: TRBD1; v_call: TRBV6-1; clone_size: many; j_call: TRBJ2-5; cdr3_nt: TGTGCCGTCGGGACAGGGGAGACCCAGTACTTC; cdr3_aa: CAVGTGETQYF
d_call: TRBD2; v_call: TRBV5-1; clone_size: many; j_call: TRBJ2-5; cdr3_nt: TGCGCCAGCAGCTGGCAAGGCAGCGGGGTTCAAGAGACCCAGTACTTC; cdr3_aa: CASSWQGSGVQETQYF
d_call: .; v_call: TRBV12-3/TRBV12-4; clone_size: .; j_call: TRBJ2-2; cdr3_nt: TGTGCCAGCACCCCCAGGAGGAACGGGGAGCTGTTTTTT; cdr3_aa: CASTPRRNGELFF
d_call: TRBD2; v_call: TRBV12-3/TRBV12-4; clone_size: many; j_call: TRBJ2-2; cdr3_nt: TGTGCCAGCGGGATCTCTAGCGGGAGATTCGGGGAGCTGTTTTTT; cdr3_aa: CASGISSGRFGELFF
d_call: TRBD1; v_call: TRBV7-9; clone_size: many; j_call: TRBJ2-4; cdr3_nt: TGTGCCAGCAGCTCCATCTCCAGGGGGCTTCAGTACTTC; cdr3_aa: CASSSISRGLQYF
d_call: .; v_call: TRBV6-4; clone_size: many; j_call: TRBJ2-2; cdr3_nt: TGTGCCAGCAGTGACTCATTCCACACCGGGGAGCTGTTTTTT; cdr3_aa: CASSDSFHTGELFF
d_call: TRBD1; v_call: TRBV12-3/TRBV12-4; clone_size: many; j_call: TRBJ2-7; cdr3_nt: TGTGCCAGCAGTTTCGAGGTGGGACAGGGAAGCTCCTACGAGCAGTACTTC; cdr3_aa: CASSFEVGQGSSYEQYF
d_call: .; v_call: TRBV30; clone_size: few; j_call: TRBJ1-5; cdr3_nt: TGTGCCTGGAGTGTGTTGGGGGCGAGCAATCAGCCCCAGCATTTT; cdr3_aa: CAWSVLGASNQPQHF
d_call: .; v_call: TRBV6-1; clone_size: many; j_call: TRBJ2-5; cdr3_nt: TGTGCCAGCAGGGACCGACCTGGACCAAGGGAGACCCAGTACTTC; cdr3_aa: CASRDRPGPRETQYF
d_call: .; v_call: TRBV29-1; clone_size: many; j_call: TRBJ2-7; cdr3_nt: TGCAGCGTTGAAGATCCTGAGGAAAGCTCCTACGAGCAGTACTTC; cdr3_aa: CSVEDPEESSYEQYF
d_call: .; v_call: TRBV27; clone_size: many; j_call: TRBJ1-1; cdr3_nt: TGTGCCAGCAGTTTACGGACGGATCTGACTGAAGCTTTCTTT; cdr3_aa: CASSLRTDLTEAFF
d_call: TRBD1; v_call: TRBV7-7; clone_size: many; j_call: TRBJ2-7; cdr3_nt: TGTGCCAGCAGCATAGCGACAGGGGGGCTCGGGCAGGGGCTATACGAGCAGTACTTC; cdr3_aa: CASSIATGGLGQGLYEQYF
d_call: .; v_call: TRBV7-2; clone_size: .; j_call: TRBJ1-2; cdr3_nt: TGTGCCAGCAGCTTAGGGCAGGATATTGTTCGCTACACCTTC; cdr3_aa: CASSLGQDIVRYTF
d_call: .; v_call: TRBV28; clone_size: many; j_call: TRBJ1-1; cdr3_nt: TGTGCCAGCAGTTTATTGAGGAATGAAGCTTTCTTT; cdr3_aa: CASSLLRNEAFF
d_call: .; v_call: TRBV29-1; clone_size: .; j_call: TRBJ1-5; cdr3_nt: TGCAGCGTTCGTGTGTCGGGAGGGGATCAGCCCCAGCATTTT; cdr3_aa: CSVRVSGGDQPQHF
d_call: .; v_call: TRBV7-8; clone_size: many; j_call: TRBJ1-5; cdr3_nt: TGTGCCAGCAGCCCCTACGGCGGGGGTGATCAGCCCCAGCATTTT; cdr3_aa: CASSPYGGGDQPQHF